These 21 T cell receptor beta chains share one sample of origin, sequenced in a study of shared clonotypes between healthy human individuals. Libraries were prepared by immunoSEQ multiplex PCR; TCRdb keeps only in-frame clonotypes and omits some of them. The repertoire holds hundreds of thousands of clones, with around 78% as singletons. Specimen: PBMCs. The receptors were gathered from a woman aged 40 to 55 in good health. Some clones in this sample may be carry-over from other donors' samples.

This chain connects TRBV28 to TRBJ1-2; the D is unclear. The CDR3 totals 12 residues. Germline V gene data show CDR1 as MDHEN and CDR2 as SYDVKM. The CDR3 here is CVTQPENYGYTF. The CDR3 region has the DNA TGTGTCACACAGCCCGAAAACTATGGCTACACCTTC.

Of note for this clone: A much larger clone sits a single nucleotide away, making a read error possible. The genes are TRBV5-7 and TRBJ2-2; maybe TRBD2 (5 bases). TRBV5-7 is reported as an ORF; its role is uncertain. The length of the CDR3 is 15 residues. Between the trimmed V and J ends, which lost 0 bases and 4 bases, there was a span of 10 bases. The CDR3: CASSLAWESTGELFF. The CDR3 coding sequence is TGTGCCAGCAGCTTGGCTTGGGAGAGCACCGGGGAGCTGTTTTTT.

The count of this clone is one. The CDR3 protein is CASSQRFSGATYEQYF. DNA for the CDR3: TGCGCCAGCAGCCAACGATTTAGCGGGGCGACCTACGAGCAGTACTTC. This sequence joins TRBV4-3 and TRBJ2-7; 8 bases are a match to TRBD2. The junction had 8 bases not matched to a gene; V was cut back by 2 bases and J by 2 bases. The CDR3 consists of 16 residues. Germline CDR1 is LGHNA and CDR2 is YSLEER.

This clone was observed many times. This chain uses TRBV7-3 with TRBJ1-5; TRBD1 agrees at 7 bases. V gave up 1 base and J gave up 6 bases; unmatched junction bases: 0. CDR1 is SGHTA and CDR2 is FQGTGA in the germline V gene. The CDR3 extends over 13 amino acids. The CDR3 protein is CASSLRQGQPQHF. CDR3 in DNA: TGTGCCAGCAGCTTAAGACAGGGTCAGCCCCAGCATTTT.

CDR3 region: CASSARTGANYGYTF. CDR3 DNA: TGTGCCAGCAGTGCGAGGACAGGGGCAAACTATGGCTACACCTTC. The rearrangement joins TRBV6-1 to TRBJ1-2; 9 positions match TRBD1. Germline-derived CDR1 and CDR2 are MNHNS and SASEGT. Trimming removed 4 bases from V and 2 bases from J; junction bases left unmatched: 5. The CDR3 consists of 15 residues.

The rearrangement joins TRBV5-1 to TRBJ1-4, with D possibly being TRBD1 (5 bases). Trimming took 2 bases from V and 4 from J, leaving 15 bases between them. The germline V gene encodes CDR1 SGHRS and CDR2 YFSETQ. CDR3 length: 16 residues. The DNA for the CDR3 is TGCGCCAGCAGCTTCCGGAGGGGTTCTCTTAATGAAAAACTGTTTTTT. Translated: CASSFRRGSLNEKLFF.

This clone is a singleton in its sample. The genes are TRBV6-1 and TRBJ1-6; D unresolved. Germline V CDR1 and CDR2: MNHNS, SASEGT. The V end was cut by 4 bases, the J end by 3 bases, with 7 bases between. The CDR3 is 14 residues long. CDR3 DNA: TGTGCCAGCAGTGTCAGCAACTATAATTCACCCCTCCACTTT. Translated, it gives CASSVSNYNSPLHF.

The chain recombines TRBV28 with TRBJ2-7, with TRBD2 matching over 9 bases. CDR1 is MDHEN, CDR2 SYDVKM, per germline. The length of the CDR3 is 15 residues. The J segment lost 4 bases and the V segment lost 6 bases, leaving 10 bases of the junction unmatched. Here the CDR3 reads CASSLPGLATYEQYF. The DNA for the CDR3 is TGTGCCAGCAGCCTACCGGGACTAGCCACTTACGAGCAGTACTTC.

The V call is TRBV30, the J call TRBJ2-7, with D tentatively TRBD2 (6 bases). The CDR3 has 16 residues. From germline, CDR1 is GTSNPN and CDR2 SVGIG (reference sequence). The ends were cut back, 5 bases at V and 3 bases at J, with 23 bases in the middle. In DNA, the CDR3 is TGTGCCTGGGCCCCACCCGGGAGTCAAGCAAACTACGAGCAGTACTTC. It translates to CAWAPPGSQANYEQYF.

This chain uses TRBV5-1 with TRBJ1-1; TRBD1 matches at 7 bases. The length of the CDR3 is 14 residues. Trimming took 4 bases from V and 1 from J; bases not matched to a gene: 4. The germline V gene has CDR1 SGHRS and CDR2 YFSETQ. As DNA, the CDR3 is TGCGCCAGCAGCCCGGGACAGCCGAACACTGAAGCTTTCTTT. It specifies CASSPGQPNTEAFF.

V gene TRBV5-1 combines with J gene TRBJ2-5, with D perhaps matching TRBD1 or TRBD2 (6 bases each). Trimming shortened V by 0 bases and J by 5 bases, and 11 bases separated the two germline ends. CDR1 and CDR2 from the germline V gene are SGHRS and YFSETQ. This CDR3 region has 14 residues. The CDR3 DNA reads as TGCGCCAGCAGCTTGGGACAGGCGGGGGAGACCCAGTACTTC. It yields the protein CASSLGQAGETQYF.

About this clone: With only one base between it and a far larger clone, this is likely a read error. The chain carries TRBV29-1 and TRBJ1-1, with a tentative D call TRBD1 (5 bases). V was cut by 4 bases and J by 4 bases, with 13 bases left in between. The germline CDR1 and CDR2 sequences are SQVTM and ANQGSEA. The CDR3 spans 13 residues. CDR3 bases: TGCAGCGTTGGAAGGGATGGGGGCACTGAAGCTTTCTTT. Translation: CSVGRDGGTEAFF.

This chain joins TRBV19 and TRBJ1-5; 7 bases are shared with TRBD1. The V gene end was trimmed by 3 bases and the J gene end by 3 bases; junction bases not matched to a gene: 2. CDR1 is LNHDA, CDR2 SQIVND, per germline (reference sequence). The CDR3 runs 14 residues. This CDR3 reads CASSMDRFNQPQHF. The CDR3 bases are TGTGCCAGTAGTATGGACAGGTTCAATCAGCCCCAGCATTTT.

The chain employs TRBV6-1 and TRBJ2-5, with D tentatively TRBD1 or TRBD2 (5 bases each). The CDR3 has 14 amino acids. The germline V gene encodes CDR1 MNHNS and CDR2 SASEGT. Deletions cut 4 bases from V and 2 bases from J, with 11 bases between. CDR3: CASSGDLTQETQYF. The CDR3 DNA reads TGTGCCAGCAGTGGGGACCTAACACAAGAGACCCAGTACTTC.

There are a few counts of this clone. The DNA for the CDR3 is TGTGCCAGCAGCCCAGACGTGGGGAAACTGTTTTTT. Amino acids: CASSPDVGKLFF. V usage is TRBV7-9 and J usage is TRBJ1-4; D remains ambiguous. CDR1 SEHNR and CDR2 FQNEAQ come from the germline V gene (reference sequence). V was cut by 5 bases and J by 11 bases, with 12 bases left in between. The CDR3 spans 12 residues.

The V call is TRBV2, the J call TRBJ1-1, with TRBD1 matching 7 bases. The germline V gene encodes CDR1 SNHLY and CDR2 FYNNEI. The CDR3 runs 14 residues. The V gene end was trimmed by 5 bases and the J gene end by 3 bases; junction bases not matched to a gene: 6. The CDR3 loop is CASSTTGRDTEAFF. CDR3 nucleotides: TGTGCCAGCAGTACGACAGGGAGGGACACTGAAGCTTTCTTT.

V usage is TRBV5-8 and J usage is TRBJ2-3, with 7 bases that match TRBD2. The CDR3 consists of 15 residues. Germline V CDR1 and CDR2: SGHTS, YDEGEE. V shed 4 bases and J 2 bases; nucleotides not matched to a gene: 7. The CDR3 DNA reads as TGTGCCAGCAGCCCTAGCGGCATAAACACAGATACGCAGTATTTT. Protein: CASSPSGINTDTQYF.

This chain joins TRBV11-2 and TRBJ2-1, with 10 bases matching TRBD1. Trimming took 2 bases from V and 7 from J; bases not matched to a gene: 8. Per germline, CDR1 SGHAT and CDR2 FQNNGV. The CDR3 loop spans 16 amino acids. In nucleotides, the CDR3 is TGTGCCAGCAGCTTACAGGGACAGGGGTCGTGGAATGAGCAGTTCTTC. It yields the protein CASSLQGQGSWNEQFF.

This clone was seen only a few times. The chain recombines TRBV30 with TRBJ2-4; D uncertain. This CDR3 is built from 16 residues. CDR1 and CDR2 (germline): GTSNPN, SVGIG (reference sequence). The V and J ends lost 1 base and 0 bases respectively, with 13 bases between them. This chain's CDR3 is CAWSESYAVAKNIQYF. The CDR3 DNA follows: TGTGCCTGGAGTGAGAGTTACGCCGTAGCCAAAAACATTCAGTACTTC.

The chain has TRBV7-2 and TRBJ1-5; D remains ambiguous. The germline CDR1 and CDR2 sequences are SGHTA and FQGNSA. Trimming took 5 bases from V and 4 from J, leaving 15 bases between them. This CDR3 is built from 15 residues. The CDR3 sequence is CASSPGRTQNQPQHF. CDR3 DNA: TGTGCCAGCAGCCCCGGCCGGACGCAGAATCAGCCCCAGCATTTT.

This rearrangement joins TRBV11-2 to TRBJ2-5, with D uncertain. CDR1 and CDR2 from the germline V gene are SGHAT and FQNNGV. The CDR3 contains 14 residues. V was shortened by 1 base and J by 0 bases, with 6 bases between the two germline ends. The CDR3 here is CASSLAMYQETQYF. In nucleotides, the CDR3 is TGTGCCAGCAGCTTAGCCATGTACCAAGAGACCCAGTACTTC.